This entry is about one T cell receptor (beta chain). This clonotype was detected many times. Its antigen is still unknown. Base qualities were left out, and no much larger clone turns up one base away. Interpreted using the paper, the treatment or condition label stands for: live attenuated yellow fever vaccine strain. A standard Ficoll-Paque protocol was used to isolate PBMCs from peripheral blood. Dynabeads CD4 and CD8 positive selection kits were used to isolate the CD4 and CD8 T-cell fractions. TriZol was used to extract RNA from bulk PBMCs, CD4 and CD8 fractions, and dextramer-positive and dextramer-negative fractions. These data belong to a study of T cells after yellow fever vaccination (dated by TCRdb to about 2019). As for the study more broadly: Libraries from fractions with low cell numbers were prepared with the SMART-Seq v4 Ultra Low Input RNA kit. To follow T-cell clones before and after both primary and booster YFV17D yellow fever vaccination, bulk TCR alpha and beta repertoires underwent longitudinal sequencing. Two healthy male donors, one aged 18 to 29 and one aged 30 to 39 years, made up the cohort. Blood samples were taken at several timepoints before and after primary and secondary immunization, and bulk PBMC replicates and cell subsets were isolated. Overall results and qualifications from the work: Compared with the primary T-cell response, the secondary T-cell response was faster but weaker, reaching its peak on day 5 rather than on day 15. A small share of clonotypes was detected in both CD4 and CD8 compartments, with the overlap likely arising from convergent recombination. After the booster, most of the clones that had expanded following primary vaccination were detected again (approximately 96% of CD4 and around nine tenths of CD8), which suggests that memory was broadly maintained. Because abundant contaminating clonotypes from the bulk population could be contained in FACS-sorted repertoires, computational filtering was required. Only a couple of donors were included in the study, so the extent to which the findings can be generalized is limited.

Instrument on record: Illumina NovaSeq 6000. TCR cDNA was synthesized by 5'RACE template switching, which introduced a universal primer site and unique molecular identifiers. cDNA synthesis was primed from both the TCR alpha and TCR beta constant segments. Two PCR steps were used to amplify libraries, with sample barcodes and sequencing adapters being added in the second step. Libraries were sequenced on Illumina HiSeq 2500 (2x100 bp) or NovaSeq (2x150 bp). In the authors' own workflow: Demultiplexing of reads and collapsing into UMI consensus sequences were performed with MIGEC, and V(D)J alignment was carried out with MiXCR. Clonotypes responding to the vaccine were identified with edgeR on replicate PBMC samples, with the criteria of FDR below 0.01 and a log2 fold change above 5 up to day 15. Each bulk clonotype was labeled CD4 or CD8 based on which sequenced repertoire, CD4 or CD8, contained the clonotype at higher abundance. TCRdb reprocessing: public reads trimmed at Q25 with fastp, clones called with MiXCR, in-frame beta chains kept. Merged by CDR3 protein, the rows form single entries marked with the most common genes and DNA. The V and J calls shown here were made by TCRdb, not taken from the authors' results. In this sample the table shows approximately 260,000 distinct CDR3 sequences, about 5% of which occur a single time. 3% to 4% of the sample is taken by the ten largest.

The CDR3, cysteine through phenylalanine, is 15 amino acids long. The retained sequence is limited to the CDR3, 45 bases, with the frame set at the first base. V is cut by 1 base and J by 4 bases, and the space between the germline ends is 10 bases. From the germline V gene, CDR1 is KGHSH and CDR2 is LQKENI. The sequences come from CD4+ T cells sorted from PBMCs, collected on the day of the yellow fever booster vaccination. This sequence was found in a man aged 18 to 29 who received the YFV17D yellow fever vaccine. This chain joins TRBV18 to TRBJ2-2; TRBD2 might be the D gene, on 6 matching bases. The DNA sequence is as follows: TGTGCCAGCTCACCACGTCGGGGGAGCACCGGGGAGCTGTTTTTT. Its amino acids are CASSPRRGSTGELFF.